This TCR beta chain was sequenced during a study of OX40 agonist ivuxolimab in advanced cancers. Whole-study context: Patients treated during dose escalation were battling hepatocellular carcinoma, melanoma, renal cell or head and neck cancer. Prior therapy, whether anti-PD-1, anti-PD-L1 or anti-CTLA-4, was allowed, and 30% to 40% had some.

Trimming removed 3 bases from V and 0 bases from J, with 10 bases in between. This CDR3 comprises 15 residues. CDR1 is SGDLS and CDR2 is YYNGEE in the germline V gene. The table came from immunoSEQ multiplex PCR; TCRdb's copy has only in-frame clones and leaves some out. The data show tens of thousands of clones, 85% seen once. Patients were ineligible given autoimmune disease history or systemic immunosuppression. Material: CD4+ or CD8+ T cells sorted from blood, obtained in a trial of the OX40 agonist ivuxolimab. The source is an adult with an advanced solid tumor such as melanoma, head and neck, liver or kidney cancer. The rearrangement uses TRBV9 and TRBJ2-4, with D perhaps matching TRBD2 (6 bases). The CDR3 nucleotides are TGTGCCAGCAGCGGTGGCGGGGTAGCCAAAAACATTCAGTACTTC. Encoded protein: CASSGGGVAKNIQYF.